This TCR beta chain emerged from a study of shared clonotypes between healthy human individuals (dated by TCRdb to about 2020). Notes on the research overall: Three men and two women, aged 18 to 49 years, made up the cohort. For each donor, CD4 naive and CD4 memory were each given three plates, CD8 naive was given two plates, and CD8 memory was given one plate. Blood TCR repertoires of roughly 5 healthy adults were deeply sequenced to estimate repertoire size and the extent of clonotype sharing between individuals. To increase sequencing depth and limit assay-specific biases, TCR repertoire library preparation and sequencing were carried out by different laboratories using diverse techniques. Per donor, leukapheresis produced somewhere between about 0.94 and 10 billion PBMCs.

V is pruned by 0 bases and J by 7 bases, leaving 6 bases of the junction without a gene match. CDR3 length: 15 amino acids, cysteine to phenylalanine. CDR3 DNA is the only sequence kept; it has 45 bases, read in frame from the first base. As encoded in the germline V gene, CDR1 is SGHTS while CDR2 is YDEGEE. The donors were healthy, HIV-negative adults who had no recently reported acute infections or vaccinations. Only Caucasian adults living in Nashville, Tennessee, USA were represented among the donors. CD4+ T cells were enriched through magnetic negative selection, after which naive cells were positively selected on CD45RA and the remaining negative fraction served as the memory subset. After blood collection by leukapheresis, PBMCs were isolated using Ficoll-Histopaque density gradient centrifugation and then cryopreserved in the vapor phase of liquid nitrogen. Purity and quantity of every magnetically sorted T cell population were checked by analytical flow cytometry. Genomic DNA was isolated from every sorted fraction and measured by UV absorbance on a Nanodrop 2000c.

TCR CDR3 regions were amplified from genomic DNA by multiplex PCR using the deep immunoSEQ assay. Genomic DNA extracted from each cell subset was distributed evenly over all wells of several immunoSEQ 96-well plates, and each plate served as one replicate. For sorted subsets, approximately 210 ng of genomic DNA, equivalent to tens of thousands of T cell genomes, went into each replicate PCR. Purified libraries were quantified with a Qubit 3.0 fluorometer, sized on a Bioanalyzer 2100, and re-quantified with the KAPA Library Quantification kit. Every immunoSEQ 96-well plate was sequenced on a dedicated single-read 150-cycle Illumina NextSeq 550 flow cell. The published analysis was carried out like this. Because the immunoSEQ output held only junctional sequences and lacked quality scores, the filtering could not match the filtering applied to full-length reads. To assign V/J genes and CDR3, sequences were annotated against IMGT germline references using PyIR, a Python wrapper for IgBLAST v1.9. Reads were removed for weak V/J assignments (E-value above 1e-6), missing CDR3, stop codons, out-of-frame junctions, or ambiguous translated residues. V3J clonotypes were defined by identical inferred V gene, J gene, and CDR3 amino acid sequence. To compute the percentage overlap between repertoires, the number of shared unique clonotypes was divided by the size of the smaller repertoire. RTK rarefaction, the Chao1 estimator, and Recon v2.1 estimates of unobserved clonotypes were used to assess repertoire richness. Generation probabilities for all TCRbeta clonotypes obtained by the gDNA method from a handful of donors were computed using OLGA. As stored in TCRdb, this immuneACCESS dataset retains in-frame rearrangements with V and J assigned. A fraction of the clones does not appear; measured against another copy, unresolved V genes explain less than half of the discrepancy, and the remainder lacks a known reason. From that table come the V and J calls and clone size; the DNA was used to work out D and trimming. Present in this sample are around 2.3 million clones, 90% to 97% of which were seen just once. Approximately 0.13% of the sample lies in the top ten.

Study-wide conclusions, independent of this receptor: Only blood was sampled, and tissue TCR repertoires likely differ from those in blood. Even with the large sequencing depth, rarefaction of the sorted-subset datasets indicated that sequencing was incomplete. Pairwise subsampling indicated that sequencing depth was expected to affect the degree of clonotype sharing among donors. The genetic and exposure-history diversity represented was limited by the small number of donors. Clonotypes shared by all four sorted-subset donors showed higher generation probabilities than non-shared clonotypes. Estimated clonotype richness was generally larger for naive than for memory subsets. When a handful of donors were compared, the shared fraction of clonotypes was around 5.1% for naive CD4, 3.5% to 4% for naive CD8, 2.3% for memory CD4, and 0.3% to 0.5% for memory CD8.

Details on this clone: The antigen it binds to is not known. It has no much larger one-base neighbor in the sample; base qualities were not kept.

What was sequenced was naive CD4+ T cells sorted from blood. The cell subset or site label, as the study defines it: CD45RA+ positively selected. The TCR sequence derives from a young man in good health. The chain joins TRBV5-8 to TRBJ1-4; 7 bases in the junction line up with TRBD1. The sequenced DNA is TGTGCCAGCAGCTTGGTGACAGGGCTTAGTGAAAAACTGTTTTTT. It encodes CASSLVTGLSEKLFF.